This TCR beta chain is drawn from a study of tissue T cells after allogeneic stem cell transplantation. Method: immunoSEQ multiplex PCR; TCRdb's copy keeps in-frame clones and lacks some. The sample records approximately 4,200 clones, approximately 48% being singletons. The study, taken as a whole, reports: TCR repertoires tracked anatomic similarity, regardless of disease or transplant status.

Stated time point: mouse harvest day 7 after allogeneic transplant. Each mouse received 10^7 T-cell-depleted marrow cells plus 10^6 splenic CD5+ T cells by tail vein. In regard to this clone: The antigen is not known. The genes are named according to mouse.

This receptor was identified in a female BALB/c mouse given C57BL/6 T cells with graft-versus-host disease after an allogeneic hematopoietic cell transplant. Source material: lymph node tissue.

CDR3 residues: CSSSQGLGGRNTLYF. CDR3 DNA (partial): TGCTCCAGCAGTCAAGGACTGGGGGGGCGAAACACCTTGTAC. V gene TRBV23 combines with J gene TRBJ2-4; the table gives TRBD2 as D, unverified against the DNA. Read sequence stops 1 residue before the CDR3 end, and the germline J gene provides the missing end. From germline, CDR1 is KGHTA and CDR2 FQNQQP. This CDR3 comprises 15 residues.